These 29 T cell receptor beta chains share one sample of origin, sequenced in a study of CD8+ T cells in alopecia areata. RNA extraction was followed by reverse transcription into cDNA, which acted as the sequencing template. Generated by immunoSEQ multiplex PCR, the TCRdb table keeps only in-frame clones and is missing some. The table has almost 250,000 clones, around 67% seen once. This specimen was CD4+ T cells sorted from blood, taken at week 0. These TCRs come from a human donor with alopecia areata.

The sample holds one count of this clone. The chain recombines TRBV11-2 with TRBJ1-1; D not resolved. The V end was cut by 4 bases, the J end by 10 bases, with 13 bases between. Germline CDR1 SGHAT, CDR2 FQNNGV. The CDR3 consists of 12 residues. As DNA, the CDR3 is TGTGCCAGCAGCTCCGTGGGAAGAGGAGCTTTCTTT. Amino acids: CASSSVGRGAFF.

This clone was recorded once. The V and J genes are TRBV30 and TRBJ2-2; the match to TRBD2 covers 7 bases. CDR3 length: 13 residues. V was pared by 0 bases and J by 6 bases, with 1 base of the junction left unmatched. Germline CDR1 reads GTSNPN; CDR2 reads SVGIG (reference sequence). The DNA of the CDR3 is TGTGCCTGGAGTGTGGGAGGGGCCGGGGAGCTGTTTTTT. Translating it yields CAWSVGGAGELFF.

The V gene is TRBV18, the J gene TRBJ1-1; 8 bases line up with TRBD1. The V and J ends lost 4 bases and 4 bases, in that order; junction bases with no gene match: 5. The CDR3 totals 14 residues. The V gene's germline CDR1 is KGHSH and CDR2 LQKENI. The CDR3: CASSLTGTGTEAFF. CDR3 coding DNA: TGTGCCAGCTCACTAACCGGGACAGGCACTGAAGCTTTCTTT.

The V gene is TRBV30, the J gene TRBJ2-5; D remains ambiguous. This CDR3 comprises 12 residues. V was pared by 8 bases and J by 5 bases, with 15 bases between. Germline-derived CDR1 and CDR2 are GTSNPN and SVGIG (reference sequence). CDR3 sequence reads: CAGSSADETQYF. CDR3 DNA sequence: TGTGCCGGCTCGTCAGCCGACGAGACCCAGTACTTC.

This chain links TRBV7-2 with TRBJ2-7; a possible D gene is TRBD2 (6 bases). This CDR3 region has 14 residues. Between the trimmed V and J ends, which lost 5 bases and 6 bases, there was a span of 17 bases. CDR1 and CDR2 from the germline V gene are SGHTA and FQGNSA. The CDR3 DNA reads as TGTGCCAGCAGCCGACGTGGAGGGATGGTCGAGCAGTACTTC. Translation: CASSRRGGMVEQYF.

The sample holds a few counts of this clone. The rearrangement uses TRBV29-1 and TRBJ2-6; 9 nucleotides match TRBD1. V was clipped by 6 bases and J by 3 bases; unmatched bases: 15. The CDR3 spans 18 residues. Germline assignment: CDR1 SQVTM and CDR2 ANQGSEA. The CDR3 protein is CSVYTGTGIPGGANVLTF. For the CDR3, the DNA is TGCAGCGTCTACACCGGGACAGGGATTCCGGGTGGGGCCAACGTCCTGACTTTC. Filled out from reference TRBV29-1 and TRBJ2-6, the complete variable domain reads SAVISQKPSRDICQRGTSLTIQCQVDSQVTMMFWYRQQPGQSLTLIATANQGSEATYESGFVIDKFPISRPNLTFSTLTVSNMSPEDSSIYLCSVYTGTGIPGGANVLTFGAGSRLTVL.

This chain connects TRBV29-1 to TRBJ1-3, with D perhaps TRBD1 (6 bases). The V gene lost 6 bases and the J gene lost 2 bases, with 14 bases spanning the gap. From germline, CDR1 is SQVTM and CDR2 ANQGSEA. The CDR3 is made up of 14 amino acids. The CDR3 protein is CSVGLSGAGNTIYF. In DNA form, the CDR3 reads TGCAGCGTGGGCCTCTCAGGGGCTGGAAACACCATATATTTT.

The rearrangement uses TRBV2 and TRBJ2-7; D remains unclear. The germline gives CDR1 SNHLY, CDR2 FYNNEI. V was pared by 2 bases and J by 7 bases, with 9 bases between. This CDR3 spans 12 amino acids. The CDR3 region is CASSEPPREQYF. DNA of the CDR3: TGTGCCAGCAGTGAACCCCCGAGGGAGCAGTACTTC.

This clone was counted a few times. In DNA, the CDR3 is TGTGCCAGTAGTATAAACGGGCTTCCCTATGAGCAGTTCTTC. Translation: CASSINGLPYEQFF. This sequence joins TRBV19 and TRBJ2-1; D gene uncertain. Germline V gene data show CDR1 as LNHDA and CDR2 as SQIVND (reference sequence). The CDR3 runs to 14 residues. The ends were cut back, 2 bases at V and 8 bases at J, with 13 bases in the middle.

The rearrangement joins TRBV11-2 to TRBJ1-2, with 7 bases aligning to TRBD1. The junction had 10 bases not matched to a gene; V was cut back by 5 bases and J by 4 bases. CDR3 length equals 15 residues. Germline assignment: CDR1 SGHAT and CDR2 FQNNGV. The CDR3 loop is CASSSISGTAYGYTF. The CDR3, as DNA: TGTGCCAGCAGCAGTATTTCCGGGACAGCCTATGGCTACACCTTC.

CDR3 in amino acids: CSVGGRDTEAFF. CDR3 DNA: TGCAGCGTTGGGGGCAGGGACACTGAAGCTTTCTTT. This sequence joins TRBV29-1 and TRBJ1-1; TRBD1 is a possible D gene (5 bases). The ends were cut back, 4 bases at V and 3 bases at J, with 9 bases in the middle. The CDR3 length is 12 residues. The V gene's germline CDR1 is SQVTM and CDR2 ANQGSEA.

The table lists this clone with a count of one. The V call is TRBV2, the J call TRBJ2-7, with a possible D match to TRBD1 (5 bases). Trimming pared 10 bases from V and 7 bases from J, leaving 14 bases between. The CDR3 has 11 residues. Germline CDR1 SNHLY, CDR2 FYNNEI. In DNA form, the CDR3 reads TGTGCCATACAGGATAATAGGGAGCAGTACTTC. Its protein product is CAIQDNREQYF. Based on the CDR3 plus reference TRBV2 and TRBJ2-7, the full variable domain is EPEVTQTPSHQVTQMGQEVILRCVPISNHLYFYWYRQILGQKVEFLVSFYNNEISEKSEIFDDQFSVERPDGSNFTLKIRSTKLEDSAMYFCAIQDNREQYFGPGTRLTVT.

The genes are TRBV29-1 and TRBJ1-2; no clear D gene. V was clipped by 7 bases and J by 3 bases, with 9 bases between them. CDR1 SQVTM and CDR2 ANQGSEA come from the germline V gene. This CDR3 has 11 residues. CDR3 DNA: TGCAGCGCCGGAGGCGACTATGGCTACACCTTC. Protein: CSAGGDYGYTF.

This chain links TRBV5-1 with TRBJ1-4, with no clear D. The CDR3 is made up of 14 amino acids. The germline V gene encodes CDR1 SGHRS and CDR2 YFSETQ. V lost 1 base and J lost 6, with 10 bases in between. In DNA, the CDR3 is TGCGCCAGCAGCTTGTCTTCGGCCGATGAAAAACTGTTTTTT. It codes for CASSLSSADEKLFF.

This chain joins TRBV15 and TRBJ1-5; possible D gene TRBD1, 5 bases. Trimming took off 1 base at V and 7 bases at J, with 14 bases between the two ends. Germline V gene sequence: CDR1 LNHNV, CDR2 YYDKDF (reference sequence). The CDR3 is 15 amino acids. DNA of the CDR3: TGTGCCACCAGCAGAGGCCAGGGTGATCCCCAGCCCCAGCATTTT. The encoded protein is CATSRGQGDPQPQHF.

V gene TRBV4-3 combines with J gene TRBJ2-3; perhaps D is TRBD1 or TRBD2 (5 bases each). Germline values: CDR1 LGHNA, CDR2 YSLEER. V was shortened by 4 bases and J by 6 bases, with 11 bases between the two germline ends. The CDR3 sequence is 13 residues long. The CDR3 loop is CASSPRWGDTQYF. As DNA, the CDR3 is TGCGCCAGCAGCCCGAGGTGGGGGGATACGCAGTATTTT.

The chain combines TRBV29-1 with TRBJ1-2, with D maybe TRBD1 (6 bases). V was shortened by 6 bases and J by 8 bases, with 13 bases between the two germline ends. The length of the CDR3 is 11 residues. CDR1 SQVTM and CDR2 ANQGSEA come from the germline V gene. In DNA form, the CDR3 reads TGCAGCGTCGGGGGCCTTCCCGGCTACACCTTC. This codes for CSVGGLPGYTF.

A few counts support this clone. This specimen includes other DNA sequences encoding the same CDR3. The genes are TRBV11-2 and TRBJ2-5, with D possibly being TRBD1 (7 bases). Trimming removed 9 bases at V and 5 bases at J, with 16 bases between. Germline V gives CDR1 SGHAT, CDR2 FQNNGV. This CDR3 is built from 13 residues. The CDR3 sequence is CASREQGRETQYF. The CDR3 DNA is TGTGCCAGTAGAGAACAGGGGAGGGAGACCCAGTACTTC. Looking up the rest from reference TRBV11-2 and TRBJ2-5 gives the full variable domain: EAGVAQSPRYKIIEKRQSVAFWCNPISGHATLYWYQQILGQGPKLLIQFQNNGVVDDSQLPKDRFSAERLKGVDSTLKIQPAKLEDSAVYLCASREQGRETQYFGPGTRLLVL.

The chain employs TRBV29-1 and TRBJ2-6; possibly TRBD1 for D (5 bases). This CDR3 is built from 15 residues. Germline loops: CDR1 SQVTM, CDR2 ANQGSEA. V lost 6 bases and J lost 1, with 13 bases in between. CDR3 amino acids: CSVLAGLSGANVLTF. The CDR3 DNA follows: TGCAGCGTCCTCGCAGGGTTATCTGGGGCCAACGTCCTGACTTTC.

In this sample, this clone turned up a few times. The rearrangement uses TRBV15 and TRBJ2-7; 9 nucleotides align to TRBD1. Germline trimming cut 0 bases from V and 4 bases from J; bases unmatched to any gene: 4. The CDR3 has 15 residues. Germline V gene lookup returns CDR1 LNHNV and CDR2 YYDKDF (reference sequence). The CDR3 is CATSRDGTGSYEQYF. CDR3 nucleotides: TGTGCCACCAGCAGAGATGGGACAGGGTCGTACGAGCAGTACTTC.

This sequence joins TRBV5-6 and TRBJ1-1; the D is unclear. The ends were cut back, 4 bases at V and 1 base at J, with 20 bases in the middle. CDR3 length: 17 residues. Germline CDR1 SGHDT, CDR2 YYEEEE. CDR3 protein: CASSPTLKWQANTEAFF. Here the CDR3 DNA reads TGTGCCAGCAGCCCCACACTCAAGTGGCAGGCGAACACTGAAGCTTTCTTT.

This sequence joins TRBV2 and TRBJ2-5, with 7 positions matching TRBD1. Germline CDR1 SNHLY, CDR2 FYNNEI. The CDR3 is 11 residues long. The junction had 3 bases not matched to a gene; V was cut back by 9 bases and J by 5 bases. The CDR3 bases are TGTGCCAGTACACAGGGGGAGACCCAGTACTTC. Translated, it gives CASTQGETQYF.

This sequence joins TRBV29-1 and TRBJ2-5; either TRBD1 or TRBD2 may fit D (5 bases each). The germline CDR1 and CDR2 sequences are SQVTM and ANQGSEA. The CDR3 sequence is 12 residues long. CDR3 sequence (DNA): TGCAGTTCCGGGGCATCCCAAGAGACCCAGTACTTC. Protein sequence: CSSGASQETQYF.

This chain links TRBV15 with TRBJ2-1, with TRBD2 matching over 7 bases. With V trimmed by 5 bases and J by 1 base, 2 bases remained unmatched. Germline CDR1 reads LNHNV; CDR2 reads YYDKDF (reference sequence). The CDR3 extends over 14 amino acids. CDR3 coding DNA: TGTGCCACCAGCGGGCGGGGGTCCTACAATGAGCAGTTCTTC. It specifies CATSGRGSYNEQFF.

The gene calls are TRBV9 and TRBJ2-7; D is perhaps TRBD1 (6 bases). V lost 1 base and J lost 5, with 16 bases in between. Germline CDR1 is SGDLS and CDR2 is YYNGEE. The CDR3 contains 15 residues. The chain's CDR3 is CASSVLQGGLDEQYF. In DNA form, the CDR3 reads TGTGCCAGCAGCGTACTCCAAGGGGGTCTGGACGAGCAGTACTTC.

This clone was seen a single time. The chain is built from TRBV30 and TRBJ2-5; D not resolved. V was trimmed by 0 bases and J by 7 bases, leaving 6 bases between them. Germline loops: CDR1 GTSNPN, CDR2 SVGIG (reference sequence). The CDR3 covers 11 residues. The CDR3 spells CAWSVRLTQYF. CDR3 in DNA: TGTGCCTGGAGTGTACGTCTGACCCAGTACTTC.

J is TRBJ1-2 and V is TRBV30; D is unclear. The CDR3 spans 13 residues. The V end lost 4 bases, the J end lost 6 bases, and 15 bases lay between the germline ends. Germline V CDR1 and CDR2: GTSNPN, SVGIG (reference sequence). CDR3 amino acids: CAWTPEQFHGYTF. In nucleotides, the CDR3 is TGTGCCTGGACCCCGGAACAATTCCATGGCTACACCTTC.

CDR3 sequence: CASSSGAHSYNSPLHF. The CDR3 coding sequence is TGTGCCAGCAGTTCCGGGGCCCACTCCTATAATTCACCCCTCCACTTT. The chain employs TRBV27 and TRBJ1-6; weak D call: TRBD1 (5 bases). The CDR3 has 16 amino acids. Per germline, CDR1 MNHEY and CDR2 SMNVEV (reference sequence). The V gene lost 4 bases and the J gene lost 0 bases, with 10 bases spanning the gap.

This clone was detected only a few times. This sequence joins TRBV27 and TRBJ1-5; TRBD1 matches 9 bases. The germline CDR1 and CDR2 sequences are MNHEY and SMNVEV (reference sequence). Trimming removed 1 base from V and 9 bases from J; junction bases left unmatched: 4. CDR3 length: 14 residues. The CDR3 sequence: CASSLWGTGMPQHF. The CDR3 region has the DNA TGTGCCAGCAGTTTATGGGGGACAGGGATGCCCCAGCATTTT.